Listed below are T cell receptor beta chains from one sample, sequenced in a study of shared clonotypes between healthy human individuals. Sequencing was performed with immunoSEQ multiplex PCR; in TCRdb, only in-frame clones are kept and a portion is missing. This sample has over 2 million clones, with just under 95% found just once. The specimen was naive CD8+ T cells sorted from blood. Receptor source: a young man in good health. CDR3s include the opening cysteine and the closing phenylalanine or tryptophan. D genes are given only for firm matches. Some rows mark clone size as missing; the rest say once, few, many or name a class of expanded clone.

J | D | V | size | DNA | CDR3
TRBJ2-5 | . | TRBV30 | . | TGTGCCTGGGACGAGGGGTCGGCCCAGTACTTC | CAWDEGSAQYF
TRBJ2-7 | TRBD2 | TRBV19 | once | TGTGCCAGTAGTACCGCAGCGGGAGGGTCGTACGAGCAGTACTTC | CASSTAAGGSYEQYF
TRBJ1-1 | . | TRBV4-1 | . | TGCGCCAGCAGCCAAGATTCGGGCAGGGCTTGGAACACTGAAGCTTTCTTT | CASSQDSGRAWNTEAFF
TRBJ2-1 | . | TRBV7-9 | . | TGTGCCAGCAGCCAGGACGGTCACAATGAGCAGTTCTTC | CASSQDGHNEQFF
TRBJ2-5 | . | TRBV29-1 | . | TGCAGCGTTGATGGGGCAGGGCTATACCAAGAGACCCAGTACTTC | CSVDGAGLYQETQYF
TRBJ2-7 | TRBD1 | TRBV19 | . | TGTGCCTCTGGTCGGGACAGCACCTACGAGCAGTACTTC | CASGRDSTYEQYF
TRBJ2-7 | . | TRBV6-1 | . | TGTGCCAGCAGTGAAGCGCATGAGGCTACCTACGAGCAGTACTTC | CASSEAHEATYEQYF
TRBJ2-6 | . | TRBV6-5 | . | TGTGCCAGCAGTTACTCGGCCTCTGGGGCCAACGTCCTGACTTTC | CASSYSASGANVLTF
TRBJ2-7 | . | TRBV7-6 | . | TGTGCCAGCAGCTCCGTCTGGGGGGCCTACGAGCAGTACTTC | CASSSVWGAYEQYF
TRBJ2-7 | . | TRBV28 | . | TGTGCCAGCAGTTCCCGGGACATCAGCTACGAGCAGTACTTC | CASSSRDISYEQYF
TRBJ2-6 | . | TRBV7-9 | . | TGTGCCAGCAGTTTCCCAAGGGTCAATGGGGCCAACGTCCTGACTTTC | CASSFPRVNGANVLTF
TRBJ2-7 | TRBD1 | TRBV7-9 | . | TGTGCCAGCAGCTCGTACCTCGGGACAGAAACGTACGAGCAGTACTTC | CASSSYLGTETYEQYF
TRBJ1-2 | . | TRBV5-4 | . | TGTGCCAGCAGCTTGGCCGGGGATGGCTACACCTTC | CASSLAGDGYTF
TRBJ2-7 | . | TRBV7-2 | . | TGTGCCAGCAGCCCCCGTGTTAGCGGTACGACCTACGAGCAGTACTTC | CASSPRVSGTTYEQYF
TRBJ2-3 | TRBD1 | TRBV7-9 | . | TGTGCCAGCAGCCTCACCCCTCCCAGGGGGCAAGACACAGATACGCAGTATTTT | CASSLTPPRGQDTDTQYF
TRBJ2-1 | . | TRBV6-6 | . | TGTGCCAGCAGTTTCAGCGGAGGGGATAATGAGCAGTTCTTC | CASSFSGGDNEQFF
TRBJ2-5 | TRBD2 | TRBV6-8 | . | TGTGCCAGCAGTCTAGCGGGGGGCCTCCAAGAGACCCAGTACTTC | CASSLAGGLQETQYF
TRBJ2-1 | . | TRBV11-2 | . | TGTGCCAGCGACCCGGGCTCCTACAATGAGCAGTTCTTC | CASDPGSYNEQFF
TRBJ2-5 | . | TRBV9 | . | TGTGCCAGCAGCGTAGATGACGAGGAGACCCAGTACTTC | CASSVDDEETQYF
TRBJ2-7 | . | TRBV2 | . | TGTGCCAGCAAGGGGGACGGACCTCCTCACGAGCAGTACTTC | CASKGDGPPHEQYF
TRBJ1-1 | TRBD1 | TRBV5-1 | . | TGCGCCAGCAGCTCCTCAGGGGGCTTGGACACTGAAGCTTTCTTT | CASSSSGGLDTEAFF
TRBJ1-5 | . | TRBV6-1 | . | TGTGCCAGCAGTAGAGGTCGGGGAAGAGATCAGCCCCAGCATTTT | CASSRGRGRDQPQHF
TRBJ2-1 | . | TRBV2 | . | TGTGCCAGCAGTGATGAGGGGTGGAATGAGCAGTTCTTC | CASSDEGWNEQFF
TRBJ2-5 | . | TRBV4-1 | . | TGCGCCAGCAGCCCGGGGCCGTACCAAGAGACCCAGTACTTC | CASSPGPYQETQYF
TRBJ1-2 | . | TRBV7-8 | . | TGTGCCAGCAGCCCCAGCCTCAGGGTGTACTATGGCTACACCTTC | CASSPSLRVYYGYTF
TRBJ2-7 | . | TRBV13 | . | TGTGCCAGCAGCCCCGAGCCCACTAGCTACGAGCAGTACTTC | CASSPEPTSYEQYF
TRBJ2-6 | . | TRBV7-7 | . | TGTGCCACGGTTGGGATTACCTCTGGGGCCAACGTCCTGACTTTC | CATVGITSGANVLTF
TRBJ1-2 | TRBD1 | TRBV9 | once | TGTGCCAGCAGCGTGACAGGGGGCGCAGACTATGGCTACACCTTC | CASSVTGGADYGYTF
TRBJ1-2 | . | TRBV7-9 | few | TGTGCCAGCAGCTTAGACCAGGAAGGGAACTATGGCTACACCTTC | CASSLDQEGNYGYTF
TRBJ2-7 | TRBD1 | TRBV27 | . | TGTGCCAGCAGCTTAGCCGGGACAGACCCTCCCTACGAGCAGTACTTC | CASSLAGTDPPYEQYF
TRBJ1-5 | . | TRBV10-2 | . | TGCGCCAGCAGGGAGAGTCTGGGGCAGCCCCAGCATTTT | CASRESLGQPQHF
TRBJ2-2 | . | TRBV30 | . | TGTGCCTGGAGTACGGGAGTCACCGGGGAGCTGTTTTTT | CAWSTGVTGELFF
TRBJ1-1 | . | TRBV4-3 | . | TGCGCCAGCAGCCAAGGACAGACAGGGAACACTGAAGCTTTCTTT | CASSQGQTGNTEAFF
TRBJ2-3 | . | TRBV7-9 | once | TGTGCCAGCAGTCCCGGGGTGGGCCCCACAGATACGCAGTATTTT | CASSPGVGPTDTQYF
TRBJ1-1 | . | TRBV27 | . | TGTGCCAGCAGTTTTATCGGTACAACCACTGAAGCTTTCTTT | CASSFIGTTTEAFF
TRBJ2-3 | TRBD2 | TRBV28 | . | TGTGCCAGCAGTTTACGCGGACTAGCCGGGGATACGCAGTATTTT | CASSLRGLAGDTQYF
TRBJ2-2 | . | TRBV4-3 | . | TGCGCCAGCAGCCAAGATTCAGGGCGAGCCGGGGAGCTGTTTTTT | CASSQDSGRAGELFF
TRBJ1-1 | . | TRBV4-1 | . | TGCGCCAGCAGCCACCCGGGGGCCCAGGACACTGAAGCTTTCTTT | CASSHPGAQDTEAFF
TRBJ2-2 | . | TRBV19 | . | TGTGCCAGTAGTTCGATCGGGGAGCTGTTTTTT | CASSSIGELFF
TRBJ2-7 | . | TRBV5-1 | once | TGCGCCAGCAGCTTGGGCGAGCTGGGCTACGAGCAGTACTTC | CASSLGELGYEQYF
TRBJ2-1 | TRBD1 | TRBV29-1 | . | TGCAGCGTTGACGACAGGGGCGATGAGCAGTTCTTC | CSVDDRGDEQFF
TRBJ2-3 | . | TRBV9 | once | TGTGCCAGCAGCGCACTAGCTTCGGATACGCAGTATTTT | CASSALASDTQYF
TRBJ2-7 | . | TRBV13 | . | TGTGCCAGCAGCCCGCTGAGGGTGAGCGGTAGGAGCTCCTACGAGCAGTACTTC | CASSPLRVSGRSSYEQYF
TRBJ1-3 | . | TRBV4-1 | . | TGCGCCAGCAGCCCCACACGGGGGCTCCCTGGAAACACCATATATTTT | CASSPTRGLPGNTIYF
TRBJ2-5 | . | TRBV25-1 | . | TGTGCCAGCAGTGAATGGGAGGGACAGGTATACCAAGAGACCCAGTACTTC | CASSEWEGQVYQETQYF
TRBJ2-7 | . | TRBV11-2 | . | TGTGCCAGCAGCTTTTCCCAGGGCCAGAACTACGAGCAGTACTTC | CASSFSQGQNYEQYF
TRBJ1-1 | TRBD1 | TRBV7-9 | . | TGTGCCAGCAGGCCTAAAGGGACAGGGAACACTGAAGCTTTCTTT | CASRPKGTGNTEAFF
TRBJ1-5 | . | TRBV6-6 | few | TGTGCCATCGCGGAAGTAGGGGTGAGTCAGCCCCAGCATTTT | CAIAEVGVSQPQHF
TRBJ2-7 | . | TRBV27 | . | TGTGCCAGCAACCCCATCGGCGGGACCTACGAGCAGTACTTC | CASNPIGGTYEQYF
TRBJ2-7 | . | TRBV15 | . | TGTGCCACCAGCTTAGAAGATTCCTACGAGCAGTACTTC | CATSLEDSYEQYF
TRBJ2-7 | . | TRBV7-9 | . | TGTGCCAGCAGCCCGGGCCCGTTGGATTGGGGGTACGAGCAGTACTTC | CASSPGPLDWGYEQYF
TRBJ1-2 | . | TRBV9 | . | TGTGCCAGCAGCGGACTCGGGGTTTCTAACTATGGCTACACCTTC | CASSGLGVSNYGYTF
TRBJ1-1 | TRBD1 | TRBV7-6 | once | TGTGCCAGCAGCTTAGCGGGGACAGGGGGAGTTAGAACTGAAGCTTTCTTT | CASSLAGTGGVRTEAFF
TRBJ2-1 | . | TRBV10-1 | once | TGCGCCAGCAGTCCGAAGGAGTCCCCTTTTTACAATGAGCAGTTCTTC | CASSPKESPFYNEQFF
TRBJ1-3 | TRBD1 | TRBV7-8 | . | TGTGCCAGCAGCTTAGCTGGGGACAGGGGTTTCACTGGAAACACCATATATTTT | CASSLAGDRGFTGNTIYF